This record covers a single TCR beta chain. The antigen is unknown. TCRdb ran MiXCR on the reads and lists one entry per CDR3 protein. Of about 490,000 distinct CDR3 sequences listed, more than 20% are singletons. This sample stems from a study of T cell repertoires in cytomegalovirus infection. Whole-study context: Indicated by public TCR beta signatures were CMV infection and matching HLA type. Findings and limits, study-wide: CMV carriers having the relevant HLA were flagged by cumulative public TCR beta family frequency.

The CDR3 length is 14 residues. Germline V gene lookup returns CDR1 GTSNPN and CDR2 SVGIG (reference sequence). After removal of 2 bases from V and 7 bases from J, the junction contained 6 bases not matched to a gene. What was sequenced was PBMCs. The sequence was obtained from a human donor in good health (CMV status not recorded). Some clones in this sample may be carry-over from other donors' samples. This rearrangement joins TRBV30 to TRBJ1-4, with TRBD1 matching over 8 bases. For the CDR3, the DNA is TGTGCCTGGAGTCCCGGACAGGGAAGTGAAAAACTGTTTTTT. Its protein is CAWSPGQGSEKLFF.